The T cell receptor beta chain described here comes from a study of CXCR3-negative and CXCR3-positive naive CD8 T cells. Libraries of TRB cDNA were made by 5' RACE and carried UMIs. Each CDR3 protein gets one entry in TCRdb, which reprocessed the 5' RACE reads and gives no DNA. Its table lists 45,000 or so distinct CDR3 sequences. CDR3 length equals 15 residues. The germline V gene has CDR1 LGHNA and CDR2 YSLEER. General observations from the study: Naive subsets were similarly diverse, while memory CD8+ repertoires were much less diverse. No difference in surface CD5 was seen between naive subsets, and TCR strength was inferred from TRB CDR3 properties. Cryopreserved cells showed partially decreased CXCR3 expression, and most assays used fresh PBMCs.

As for this clonotype: The antigen remains unidentified.

This TCR came from a human donor in good health. Some clones in this sample may be carry-over from other donors' samples. This chain uses TRBV4-3 with TRBJ1-2. Sequenced material: memory CD8+ T cells from blood. CDR3: CASSQKGSLYDGYTF.